This TCR beta chain was captured by sequencing in a study of vaccination effects on CD4 cells after COVID-19. Remarks on this clone: Its antigen is unknown.

Antigen-specific CD4+ T cells were first expanded with viral peptide pools by the ViraFEST assay and only then sequenced. At the end of nine to ten days of culture, CD4+ T cells were isolated. Subjects were given two BNT162b2 or mRNA-1273 vaccine doses. V lost 2 bases to trimming and J lost 0 bases, with 6 bases between them. Germline CDR1 is KGHSH and CDR2 is LQKENI. The CDR3 extends over 14 amino acids. Measured with immunoSEQ multiplex PCR; TCRdb has only the in-frame clones, and not every one. Among some 30,000 clones listed, approximately 79% were seen once. The source material was CD4+ T cells from PBMCs cultured with SARS-CoV-2 spike peptides, sampled after COVID-19 vaccination. The chain joins TRBV18 to TRBJ2-3; D assignment may be TRBD1 or TRBD2 (5 bases each). This TCR came from a human donor who received a COVID-19 vaccine. Some clones in this sample may be carry-over from other donors' samples. The CDR3 DNA reads as TGTGCCAGCTCACCAGGGGGAAGCACAGATACGCAGTATTTT. Translation: CASSPGGSTDTQYF.